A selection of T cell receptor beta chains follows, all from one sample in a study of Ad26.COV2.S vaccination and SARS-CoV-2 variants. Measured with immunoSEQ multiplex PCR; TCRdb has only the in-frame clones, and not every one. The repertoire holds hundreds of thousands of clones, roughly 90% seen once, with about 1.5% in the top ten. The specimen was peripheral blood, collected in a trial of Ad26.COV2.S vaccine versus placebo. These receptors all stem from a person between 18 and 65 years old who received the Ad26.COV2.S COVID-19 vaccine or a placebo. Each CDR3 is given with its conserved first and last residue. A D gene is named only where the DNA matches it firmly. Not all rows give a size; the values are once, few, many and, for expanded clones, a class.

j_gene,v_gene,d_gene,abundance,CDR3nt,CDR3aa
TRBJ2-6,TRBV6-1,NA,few,TGTGCCAGCAGGGAAAATACTGGGGCCAACGTCCTGACTTTC,CASRENTGANVLTF
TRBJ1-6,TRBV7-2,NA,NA,TGTGCCAGCAGCTTAGTGGCAGCTTTCCTTGTCTCACCCCTCCACTTT,CASSLVAAFLVSPLHF
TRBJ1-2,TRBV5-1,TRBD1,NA,TGCGCCAGCGGAACAGGGGGCCAAGGAGGCTACACCTTC,CASGTGGQGGYTF
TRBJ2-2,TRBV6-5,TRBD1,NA,TGTGCCAGCAGTTACTCGGACAGGGGAACCGGGGAGCTGTTTTTT,CASSYSDRGTGELFF
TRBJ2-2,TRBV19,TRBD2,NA,TGTGCCAGTAGTATAACTAGCGGGGGCACCGGGGAGCTGTTTTTT,CASSITSGGTGELFF
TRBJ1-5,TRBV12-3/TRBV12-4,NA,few,TGTGCCAGCAGTTCCGAGGGGTTCCAGCCCCAGCATTTT,CASSSEGFQPQHF
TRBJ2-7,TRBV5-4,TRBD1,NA,TGTGCCAGCAGCACCCGACAGGGCCCCTACGAGCAGTACTTC,CASSTRQGPYEQYF
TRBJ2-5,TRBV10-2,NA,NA,TGCGCCAGGCCCCTAAAGTCGAAGGGGACCCAGTACTTC,CARPLKSKGTQYF
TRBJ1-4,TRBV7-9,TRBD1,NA,TGTGCCAGCAGCACCACAGGGGGCGCTGAAGAAAAACTGTTTTTT,CASSTTGGAEEKLFF
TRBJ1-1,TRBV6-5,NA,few,TGTGCCAGCAGTTACCGGGCGAACACTGAAGCTTTCTTT,CASSYRANTEAFF
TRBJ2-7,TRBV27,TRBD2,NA,TGTGCCAGCAGTCCCCGACTAGCGGGATCCTACGAGCAGTACTTC,CASSPRLAGSYEQYF
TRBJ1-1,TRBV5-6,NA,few,TGTGCCAGCAGCCTACTAGTCACTTCAGGGGACTCTGAAGCTTTCTTT,CASSLLVTSGDSEAFF
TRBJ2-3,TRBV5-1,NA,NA,TGCGCCAGCAGCTTGATGTGGGGGGGCACAGATACGCAGTATTTT,CASSLMWGGTDTQYF
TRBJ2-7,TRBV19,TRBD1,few,TGTGCCAGTAGTCCCCTCCGGGACAGGGCCTACGAGCAGTACTTC,CASSPLRDRAYEQYF
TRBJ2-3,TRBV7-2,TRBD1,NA,TGTGCCAGCAGCCCGCCGTCGGGACAGAGACTTCGCACAGATACGCAGTATTTT,CASSPPSGQRLRTDTQYF
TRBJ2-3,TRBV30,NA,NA,TGTGCCTGGACCGCATCCTGGACAGATACGCAGTATTTT,CAWTASWTDTQYF
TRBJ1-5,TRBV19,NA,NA,TGTGCCAGTAGTGACGCGGGACGCAATCAGCCCCAGCATTTT,CASSDAGRNQPQHF
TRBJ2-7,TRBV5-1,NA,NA,TGCGCCAGCAGCTTACCCGGGGAGGCCTACGAGCAGTACTTC,CASSLPGEAYEQYF
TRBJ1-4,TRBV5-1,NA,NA,TGCGCCAGCAGCTTACCCGGGACACAGGGTAATGAAAAACTGTTTTTT,CASSLPGTQGNEKLFF
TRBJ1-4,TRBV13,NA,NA,TGTGCCAGCAGCTTAGCAGGGAGTGATGAAAAACTGTTTTTT,CASSLAGSDEKLFF
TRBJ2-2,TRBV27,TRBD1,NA,TGTGCCAGCAACCGGGACAGGGCGGGCACCGGGGAGCTGTTTTTT,CASNRDRAGTGELFF
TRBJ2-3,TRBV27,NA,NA,TGTGCCAGCAACCGGGACGCCAAGGCAGATACGCAGTATTTT,CASNRDAKADTQYF
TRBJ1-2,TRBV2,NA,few,TGTGCCAGCAGCCTCGGAGGAGCTGGAGGCTACACCTTC,CASSLGGAGGYTF
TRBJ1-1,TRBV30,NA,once,TGTGCCTGGAGTAGGAGGAACACTGAAGCTTTCTTT,CAWSRRNTEAFF
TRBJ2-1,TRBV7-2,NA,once,TGTGCCAGCAGCTTACTCGCGGGGTTCTCCTACAATGAGCAGTTCTTC,CASSLLAGFSYNEQFF
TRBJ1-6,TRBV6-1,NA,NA,TGTGCCAGCAGTGGTTTCACCAAGAGCTCCTATAATTCACCCCTCCACTTT,CASSGFTKSSYNSPLHF
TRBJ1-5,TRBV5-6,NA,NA,TGTGCCAGCAGCTTGCAGGGCGGGCAGCCCCAGCATTTT,CASSLQGGQPQHF
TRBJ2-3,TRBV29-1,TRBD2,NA,TGCAGCGTCTCGGGACTAGCGGGAGACCGCACAGATACGCAGTATTTT,CSVSGLAGDRTDTQYF
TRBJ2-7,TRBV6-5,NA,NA,TGTGCCAGCAGCAGCGGACGGCTCGAGCAGTACTTC,CASSSGRLEQYF
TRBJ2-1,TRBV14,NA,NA,TGTGCCAGCAGCCAAGGAGGGGCCTCCTACAATGAGCAGTTCTTC,CASSQGGASYNEQFF
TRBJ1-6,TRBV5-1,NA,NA,TGCGCCAGCAGCTTGGAACAGGCTAGCATTTCACCCCTCCACTTT,CASSLEQASISPLHF
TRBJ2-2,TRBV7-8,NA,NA,TGTGCCAGCAGCTTAGAGTGGGGAGGACCAAACACCGGGGAGCTGTTTTTT,CASSLEWGGPNTGELFF
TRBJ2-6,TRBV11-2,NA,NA,TGTGCCAGCAGCTTAACCCGACCCGGGGCCAACGTCCTGACTTTC,CASSLTRPGANVLTF
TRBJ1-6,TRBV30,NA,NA,TGTGCCTGGAGCTTTCGGGGGGCCAGGAATTCACCCCTCCACTTT,CAWSFRGARNSPLHF
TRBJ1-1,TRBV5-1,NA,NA,TGCGCCAGCAGCTTGGGACGGATGTTCGACACTGAAGCTTTCTTT,CASSLGRMFDTEAFF
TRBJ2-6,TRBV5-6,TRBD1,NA,TGTGCCAGCAGCTTACGGACAGGGGGCTTTGGGGCCAACGTCCTGACTTTC,CASSLRTGGFGANVLTF
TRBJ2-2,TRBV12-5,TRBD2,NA,TGTGCTAGTGGTTTGGTACCCCTAGCGGGAGGTCACACCGGGGAGCTGTTTTTT,CASGLVPLAGGHTGELFF
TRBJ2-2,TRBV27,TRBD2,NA,TGTGCCAGCAGTTCCTCGGGACTAGCGGGAGAGCGGGGCGGGGAGCTGTTTTTT,CASSSSGLAGERGGELFF
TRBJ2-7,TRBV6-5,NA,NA,TGTGCCAGCAGTTACTCGGCAGGGCCCCTCTCCTACGAGCAGTACTTC,CASSYSAGPLSYEQYF
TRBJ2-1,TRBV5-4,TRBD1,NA,TGTGCCAGCAGCTTGGCATCGACAGGGTCCTACAATGAGCAGTTCTTC,CASSLASTGSYNEQFF
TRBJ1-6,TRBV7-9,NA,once,TGTGCCAGCAGCTTCAGGGACAATTCACCCCTCCACTTT,CASSFRDNSPLHF
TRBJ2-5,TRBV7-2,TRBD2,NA,TGTGCCAGCAGCCGGGGGAGCGGGGGGGCAAGGGAGACCCAGTACTTC,CASSRGSGGARETQYF
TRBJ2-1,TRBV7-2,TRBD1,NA,TGTGCCAGCAGCCCCCGCACGGGACAGGGCCCTTACAATGAGCAGTTCTTC,CASSPRTGQGPYNEQFF
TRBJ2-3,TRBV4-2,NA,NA,TGTGCCAGCAGCCAAATCGGTGATACAGATACGCAGTATTTT,CASSQIGDTDTQYF